The sequence of this TCR beta chain was determined in a study of blood T cells in healthy people across ages. V lost 4 bases, J lost 0 bases, and 11 bases lay in between. CDR1 is MNHEY and CDR2 is SVGAGI in the germline V gene. The CDR3 loop spans 15 amino acids. A second about 7 to 11 cycle PCR used barcoded and J-beta primers. TCRdb reprocessed the 5' RACE reads with MiXCR, giving one entry per CDR3 protein. Of about 940,000 distinct CDR3 sequences listed, roughly 50% are singletons. The source material was blood. This chain uses TRBV6-5 with TRBJ2-3; D is perhaps TRBD1 (6 bases). The receptor was isolated from a man aged 25-45 years in good health. The CDR3 nucleotides read TGTGCCAGCAGTTCCCACAGGGTTAGCACAGATACGCAGTATTTT. As protein: CASSSHRVSTDTQYF.